This entry lists 19 T cell receptor beta chains sequenced from one sample in a study of cytomegalovirus exposure and HLA in healthy donors. In the PCR, 60 Vbeta and 13 Jbeta primers were used. The data were produced by immunoSEQ multiplex PCR, yet TCRdb's version contains in-frame clones alone and is incomplete. The data contain about 160,000 clones, about 80% of them singletons. The sample taken for sequencing was PBMCs. The source of these receptors is a woman in her forties or fifties in good health and CMV-seropositive.

Comments on this clone: At one end the junction does not follow the germline gene, possibly because of a read error. V gene TRBV7-9 combines with J gene TRBJ2-5, with D possibly being TRBD1 (5 bases). CDR1 and CDR2 (germline): SEHNR, FQNEAQ (reference sequence). CDR3 length: 13 amino acids. CDR3 sequence reads: CSSRQTHRETQYF. The CDR3 DNA follows: TGTTCCAGCAGGCAAACTCACAGGGAGACCCAGTACTTC.

The rearrangement links TRBV15 to TRBJ2-5; 14 nucleotides line up with TRBD2. V trimming: 2 bases; J trimming: 4 bases; junction bases outside the gene matches: 12. Germline CDR1 reads LNHNV; CDR2 reads YYDKDF (reference sequence). The CDR3 loop spans 19 amino acids. The DNA of the CDR3 is TGTGCCACCAGCAGATCGCGGGGTCGCGGGACTAGCGGGGGAGAGACCCAGTACTTC. Translated: CATSRSRGRGTSGGETQYF.

The V gene is TRBV7-8, the J gene TRBJ1-1, with TRBD1 identical over 7 bases. This CDR3 spans 14 amino acids. Germline values: CDR1 SGHVS, CDR2 FQNEAQ. With V trimmed by 10 bases and J by 0 bases, 8 bases remained unmatched. The CDR3 DNA follows: TGTGCCACCTCGACAGGGCCCCTGAACACTGAAGCTTTCTTT. Translation gives CATSTGPLNTEAFF.

This clone is a singleton in its sample. V gene TRBV19 combines with J gene TRBJ2-1; 9 nucleotides align to TRBD1. CDR1 and CDR2 from the germline V gene are LNHDA and SQIVND (reference sequence). Trimming cost V 4 bases and J 4 bases; bases outside gene matches: 11. The CDR3 has 17 residues. CDR3 in DNA: TGTGCCAGTAGTACTCCAACCGGGACAGGGATTTACAATGAGCAGTTCTTC. Its translation: CASSTPTGTGIYNEQFF.

Notes on this clone: The junction departs from the called germline gene at one end, perhaps through a read error. This chain connects TRBV7-7 to TRBJ2-1, with TRBD2 identical over 11 bases. Germline CDR1 SSHAT, CDR2 FNYEAQ (reference sequence). This CDR3 has 15 residues. The CDR3 bases are TGTGCTAGCAGCTTCAGACTAGCGGGGATAAATGAGCAGTTCTTC. Its protein product is CASSFRLAGINEQFF.

The rearrangement uses TRBV5-1 and TRBJ2-3; D is ambiguous. V was clipped by 0 bases and J by 0 bases, with 8 bases between them. CDR1 and CDR2 from the germline V gene are SGHRS and YFSETQ. This CDR3 is built from 15 residues. The CDR3 protein is CASSLGGTSTDTQYF. The CDR3 nucleotides are TGCGCCAGCAGCTTGGGCGGCACTAGCACAGATACGCAGTATTTT.

The chain has TRBV2 and TRBJ2-1; 8 bases fit TRBD1. V was clipped by 6 bases and J by 9 bases; unmatched bases: 10. Germline CDR1 reads SNHLY; CDR2 reads FYNNEI. This CDR3 is built from 14 residues. The CDR3 loop is CASSGTGMGGEQFF. In DNA, the CDR3 is TGTGCCAGCAGCGGGACAGGAATGGGCGGTGAGCAGTTCTTC.

The chain employs TRBV4-2 and TRBJ1-1; D is uncertain. V dropped 0 bases and J dropped 5 bases, with 10 bases sitting between them. Germline V lookup: CDR1 LGHNA, CDR2 YNFKEQ. The CDR3 is 14 residues long. This chain's CDR3 is CASSQDEGGTEAFF. In nucleotides, the CDR3 is TGTGCCAGCAGCCAAGATGAGGGAGGGACTGAAGCTTTCTTT.

The V and J genes are TRBV4-1 and TRBJ1-5; 9 nucleotides match TRBD1. The CDR3 is 13 residues long. V lost 1 base and J lost 9; bases outside the gene matches: 1. Per the germline V gene, CDR1 is MGHRA and CDR2 is YSYEKL. This CDR3 is CASSQGQGGPQHF. CDR3 in DNA: TGCGCCAGCAGCCAAGGACAGGGGGGGCCCCAGCATTTT.

The rearrangement joins TRBV7-8 to TRBJ1-2, with TRBD1 as a possible D gene (6 bases). From germline, CDR1 is SGHVS and CDR2 FQNEAQ. Trimming cost V 1 base and J 6 bases, with 18 bases left between them. The CDR3 extends over 16 amino acids. DNA for the CDR3: TGTGCCAGCAGCTTAGAGGTAGTGGGGGCGCTCGATGGCTACACCTTC. Translation: CASSLEVVGALDGYTF. The variable domain in full, completed from reference TRBV7-8 and TRBJ1-2, reads GAGVSQSPRYKVAKRGQDVALRCDPISGHVSLFWYQQALGQGPEFLTYFQNEAQLDKSGLPSDRFFAERPEGSVSTLKIQRTQQEDSAVYLCASSLEVVGALDGYTFGSGTRLTVV.

V and J are TRBV4-3 and TRBJ2-5, with 10 bases matching TRBD1. The J call is uncertain, as TRBJ2-7 better fits the DNA end. CDR3 length: 15 residues. Germline V gives CDR1 LGHNA, CDR2 YSLEER. CDR3 sequence (DNA): TGCGCCAGCAGCCTCGGGACAGGGGTGGGGTACGAGCAGTACTTC. It encodes CASSLGTGVGYEQYF.

The genes are TRBV9 and TRBJ2-1; weak D call: TRBD2 (6 bases). Germline loops: CDR1 SGDLS, CDR2 YYNGEE. This CDR3 has 18 residues. Trimming pared 0 bases from V and 6 bases from J, leaving 22 bases between. CDR3 residues: CASSVAPAGSALGNEQFF. The DNA for the CDR3 is TGTGCCAGCAGCGTAGCTCCCGCGGGATCCGCCCTTGGCAATGAGCAGTTCTTC.

The gene calls are TRBV7-2 and TRBJ2-5; D might be TRBD1 (6 bases). The CDR3 contains 12 residues. CDR1 SGHTA and CDR2 FQGNSA come from the germline V gene. Trimming left V 5 bases short and J 5 bases short, with 9 bases between. CDR3 in DNA: TGTGCCAGCAGCGGTGGGGGCGAGACCCAGTACTTC. Its protein product is CASSGGGETQYF.

CDR3 in DNA: TGTGCCAGCTCGCCTGTGGGGGGACTAGCTGACACAGATACGCAGTATTTT. Translation: CASSPVGGLADTDTQYF. The chain joins TRBV18 to TRBJ2-3; 9 positions agree with TRBD2. This CDR3 is 17 amino acids long. The ends lost 6 bases at V and 2 bases at J; junction bases unmatched: 12. Germline V gives CDR1 KGHSH, CDR2 LQKENI.

V usage is TRBV6-6 and J usage is TRBJ2-3; 14 nucleotides agree with TRBD2. Looked up from germline, CDR1 is MNHNY and CDR2 is SVGAGI (reference sequence). V gave up 5 bases and J gave up 1 base; unmatched junction bases: 2. The CDR3 is made up of 16 amino acids. CDR3 amino acids: CASSPGLAGGTDTQYF. In nucleotides, the CDR3 is TGTGCCAGCAGTCCGGGACTAGCGGGGGGCACAGATACGCAGTATTTT.

The V call is TRBV5-1, the J call TRBJ2-7, with D unclear. Per germline, CDR1 SGHRS and CDR2 YFSETQ. Trimming took 1 base from V and 0 from J, leaving 8 bases between them. This CDR3 region has 14 residues. CDR3 region: CASSLWSDSYEQYF. CDR3 bases: TGCGCCAGCAGCTTGTGGTCAGACTCCTACGAGCAGTACTTC.

The V call is TRBV4-1, the J call TRBJ1-6, with TRBD1 matching 8 bases. With 3 bases clipped from V and 7 bases from J, the junction kept 11 bases outside the gene matches. This CDR3 is built from 17 residues. CDR1 MGHRA and CDR2 YSYEKL come from the germline V gene. This chain's CDR3 is CASSHPREDRVNSPLHF. CDR3 nucleotide sequence: TGCGCCAGCAGCCACCCAAGAGAGGACAGGGTGAATTCACCCCTCCACTTT.

The V call is TRBV9, the J call TRBJ1-2, with D tentatively TRBD1 (6 bases). This CDR3 region has 15 residues. Trimming removed 4 bases from V and 0 bases from J, with 13 bases in between. In germline, CDR1 is SGDLS, CDR2 YYNGEE. The CDR3 here is CASSPQGPTNYGYTF. The DNA of the CDR3 is TGTGCCAGCAGCCCTCAGGGGCCGACTAACTATGGCTACACCTTC.

This clone appeared a single time. The rearrangement links TRBV18 to TRBJ1-2; D not certain. The V gene lost 6 bases and the J gene lost 5 bases, with 10 bases spanning the gap. The CDR3 runs 12 residues. Germline V gives CDR1 KGHSH, CDR2 LQKENI. The CDR3 DNA follows: TGTGCCAGCTCGGAGGTCAGTTATGGCTACACCTTC. Translating it yields CASSEVSYGYTF.